These 29 T cell receptor beta chains were sequenced from one sample in a study of lymphopenia after photon versus proton radiotherapy (dated by TCRdb to between 2018 and 2021). Library construction relied on the immunoSEQ multiplex PCR assay. The table comes from immuneACCESS by way of TCRdb, which keeps in-frame sequences with V and J called. Part of the clones is missing from these tables; in studies checked, under half for an unresolved V gene and the rest for unknown reasons. The sample has tens of thousands of clones on record, around 83% of them singletons. 25% to 35% of the sample comes from the top ten. This specimen was peripheral blood, taken from a patient treated with photon-based radiotherapy. The source of these receptors is a man in his forties or fifties with gastric cancer.

This chain joins TRBV9 and TRBJ2-1; a possible D gene is TRBD1 (6 bases). V was clipped by 4 bases and J by 10 bases, with 15 bases between them. The germline V gene has CDR1 SGDLS and CDR2 YYNGEE. There are 13 residues in the CDR3. The CDR3 loop reads CASSPVIRGEQFF. The CDR3 DNA is TGTGCCAGCAGCCCGGTCATTAGGGGGGAGCAGTTCTTC. Using reference TRBV9 and TRBJ2-1 for the parts outside the CDR3, the full variable domain is DSGVTQTPKHLITATGQRVTLRCSPRSGDLSVYWYQQSLDQGLQFLIQYYNGEERAKGNILERFSAQQFPDLHSELNLSSLELGDSALYFCASSPVIRGEQFFGPGTRLTVL.

The chain couples TRBV11-2 to TRBJ2-1; unclear D gene. The germline V gene encodes CDR1 SGHAT and CDR2 FQNNGV. This CDR3 spans 15 amino acids. Trimming removed 4 bases from V and 0 bases from J, with 10 bases in between. The CDR3 reads CASSSRVSSYNEQFF. The CDR3 DNA is TGTGCCAGCAGCTCCCGAGTTAGCTCCTACAATGAGCAGTTCTTC.

The chain is built from TRBV9 and TRBJ1-1; no clear D gene. Germline lookup yields CDR1 SGDLS and CDR2 YYNGEE. The length of the CDR3 is 11 residues. The V end was cut by 6 bases, the J end by 1 base, with 4 bases between. The CDR3 protein is CASKGNTEAFF. CDR3 DNA: TGTGCCAGCAAGGGGAACACTGAAGCTTTCTTT. The entire variable domain, with the rest obtained from reference TRBV9 and TRBJ1-1, is as follows: DSGVTQTPKHLITATGQRVTLRCSPRSGDLSVYWYQQSLDQGLQFLIQYYNGEERAKGNILERFSAQQFPDLHSELNLSSLELGDSALYFCASKGNTEAFFGQGTRLTVV.

This rearrangement joins TRBV21-1 to TRBJ2-3. TRBV21-1 counts as a pseudogene. This CDR3 is built from 20 residues. The CDR3, as DNA: TGTGCCAGCAGCGAACGACAGGGATTAGCGGGTAATTCTGCCGCAGATACGCAGTATTTT. Translated: CASSERQGLAGNSAADTQYF.

This chain joins TRBV11-2 and TRBJ2-7; 7 bases fit TRBD2. Germline-derived CDR1 and CDR2 are SGHAT and FQNNGV. J lost 3 bases, V lost 3 bases, and 8 bases had no gene match. The CDR3 is made up of 15 amino acids. CDR3 protein: CASSFGAGEFYEQYF. The CDR3 coding sequence is TGTGCCAGCAGCTTTGGTGCGGGGGAGTTCTACGAGCAGTACTTC.

The V gene is TRBV5-6, the J gene TRBJ2-2; D gene ambiguous. V lost 1 base to trimming and J lost 0 bases, with 4 bases between them. The V gene's germline CDR1 is SGHDT and CDR2 YYEEEE. This CDR3 contains 14 residues. The CDR3 loop reads CASSLTTNTGELFF. The DNA of the CDR3 is TGTGCCAGCAGCTTGACGACGAACACCGGGGAGCTGTTTTTT.

CDR3 DNA sequence: TGTGCCAGCAGCTCGCACACCTGTTATAGCAATCAGCCCCAGCATTTT. Translating gives CASSSHTCYSNQPQHF. The chain recombines TRBV9 with TRBJ1-5; unclear D gene. The CDR3 is made up of 16 amino acids. The V gene lost 4 bases and the J gene lost 0 bases, with 14 bases spanning the gap. Germline V gene sequence: CDR1 SGDLS, CDR2 YYNGEE.

V gene TRBV28 combines with J gene TRBJ1-5; D possibly corresponds to TRBD1 (5 bases). This CDR3 has 14 amino acids. CDR1 and CDR2 (germline): MDHEN, SYDVKM. The germline V and J ends were trimmed by 6 bases and 3 bases, with 12 bases remaining between them. The CDR3: CASRTEGNNQPQHF. The DNA for the CDR3 is TGTGCCAGCAGGACAGAGGGGAACAATCAGCCCCAGCATTTT.

The chain couples TRBV29-1 to TRBJ2-2; perhaps TRBD1 as D (5 bases). The CDR3 sequence is 13 residues long. Germline V CDR1 and CDR2: SQVTM, ANQGSEA. Trimming removed 8 bases from V and 7 bases from J, with 17 bases in between. The CDR3 coding sequence is TGCAGCTCGACCCAGGGTTTTAACGGGGAGCTGTTTTTT. Encoded protein: CSSTQGFNGELFF.

This chain links TRBV18 with TRBJ1-1; maybe TRBD1 (5 bases). In germline, CDR1 is KGHSH, CDR2 LQKENI. The CDR3 runs to 14 residues. V was trimmed by 3 bases and J by 4 bases, leaving 12 bases between them. The CDR3 reads CASSPYGGSTEAFF. The CDR3 DNA follows: TGTGCCAGCTCACCGTACGGGGGGAGCACTGAAGCTTTCTTT.

The gene calls are TRBV27 and TRBJ2-7; 11 positions match TRBD2. The germline V gene has CDR1 MNHEY and CDR2 SMNVEV (reference sequence). This CDR3 has 15 residues. The junction had 7 bases not matched to a gene; V was cut back by 6 bases and J by 3 bases. CDR3 in DNA: TGTGCCAGCAGGATGACTAGCGGGACCAACTACGAGCAGTACTTC. It codes for CASRMTSGTNYEQYF.

The chain combines TRBV7-9 with TRBJ1-4; TRBD1 is a possible D gene (5 bases). This CDR3 has 16 amino acids. Germline V CDR1 and CDR2: SEHNR, FQNEAQ (reference sequence). V gave up 5 bases and J gave up 3 bases, with 16 bases separating them. The CDR3 region has the DNA TGTGCCAGCAGCCCCCCAGGGATAGGGGCTAATGAAAAACTGTTTTTT. As protein: CASSPPGIGANEKLFF. Full variable domain (outside the CDR3, taken from reference TRBV7-9 and TRBJ1-4): DTGVSQNPRHKITKRGQNVTFRCDPISEHNRLYWYRQTLGQGPEFLTYFQNEAQLEKSRLLSDRFSAERPKGSFSTLEIQRTEQGDSAMYLCASSPPGIGANEKLFFGSGTQLSVL.

The chain couples TRBV5-6 to TRBJ2-7; 11 bases align to TRBD1. The CDR3 consists of 14 residues. J lost 3 bases, V lost 3 bases, and 2 bases had no gene match. CDR1 and CDR2 from the germline V gene are SGHDT and YYEEEE. This CDR3 reads CASSSGTGGYEQYF. The DNA of the CDR3 is TGTGCCAGCAGCTCCGGGACAGGGGGCTACGAGCAGTACTTC. Complete variable domain (other parts from reference TRBV5-6 and TRBJ2-7): DAGVTQSPTHLIKTRGQQVTLRCSPKSGHDTVSWYQQALGQGPQFIFQYYEEEERQRGNFPDRFSGHQFPNYSSELNVNALLLGDSALYLCASSSGTGGYEQYFGPGTRLTVT.

The chain has TRBV29-1 and TRBJ2-3; 8 bases align to TRBD2. Trimming took 8 bases from V and 5 from J; bases not matched to a gene: 9. Germline CDR1 and CDR2: SQVTM and ANQGSEA. The CDR3 contains 13 residues. The CDR3 reads CSSRLAQGDTQYF. In DNA, the CDR3 is TGCAGCTCTCGACTAGCGCAAGGAGATACGCAGTATTTT.

This clone was counted a single time. The chain uses TRBV30 and TRBJ2-1; maybe TRBD2 (5 bases). Trimming removed 2 bases from V and 15 bases from J, with 14 bases in between. There are 11 residues in the CDR3. Germline V gene lookup returns CDR1 GTSNPN and CDR2 SVGIG (reference sequence). CDR3 amino acids: CAWSRGRGWFF. CDR3 DNA sequence: TGTGCCTGGAGTAGAGGGAGAGGTTGGTTCTTC.

This clone was observed a single time. J is TRBJ2-2 and V is TRBV19; the D is unclear. The V gene's germline CDR1 is LNHDA and CDR2 SQIVND (reference sequence). The CDR3 sequence is 15 residues long. Deletions cut 3 bases from V and 3 bases from J, with 11 bases between. The CDR3 loop reads CASSIRSADTGELFF. The DNA for the CDR3 is TGTGCCAGTAGTATCAGGTCAGCCGACACCGGGGAGCTGTTTTTT. The entire variable domain, with the rest obtained from reference TRBV19 and TRBJ2-2, is as follows: DGGITQSPKYLFRKEGQNVTLSCEQNLNHDAMYWYRQDPGQGLRLIYYSQIVNDFQKGDIAEGYSVSREKKESFPLTVTSAQKNPTAFYLCASSIRSADTGELFFGEGSRLTVL.

This sequence joins TRBV9 and TRBJ2-1; D is ambiguous. The CDR3 extends over 11 amino acids. CDR1 SGDLS and CDR2 YYNGEE come from the germline V gene. The CDR3 coding sequence is TGTTTTCCTAGGTGGTTGAATGAGCAGTTCTTC. It is translated as CFPRWLNEQFF.

The V call is TRBV6-1, the J call TRBJ1-2; a possible D gene is TRBD1 (6 bases). The CDR3 runs 14 residues. V lost 6 bases to trimming and J lost 5 bases, with 16 bases between them. Germline loops: CDR1 MNHNS, CDR2 SASEGT. CDR3 coding DNA: TGTGCCAGCAGACGGACAGAATCCACTTATGGCTACACCTTC. It codes for CASRRTESTYGYTF.

This clone appeared a single time. The V gene is TRBV27, the J gene TRBJ1-4, with a weak D call TRBD1 (5 bases). Germline V gene data show CDR1 as MNHEY and CDR2 as SMNVEV (reference sequence). Trimming removed 6 bases at V and 7 bases at J, with 18 bases between. This CDR3 contains 15 residues. The CDR3 is CASRSISGSSEKLFF. The CDR3 coding sequence is TGTGCCAGCAGGTCGATATCAGGGTCGTCTGAAAAACTGTTTTTT.

The J gene is TRBJ1-4, the V gene TRBV18; D is perhaps TRBD1 (5 bases). The CDR3 runs 15 residues. Trimming removed 6 bases from V and 4 bases from J, with 15 bases in between. Germline V gives CDR1 KGHSH, CDR2 LQKENI. In nucleotides, the CDR3 is TGTGCCAGCTCGCCTGACAGAACCTTTAATGAAAAACTGTTTTTT. Translated: CASSPDRTFNEKLFF.

This clone has more than one count but fewer than ten. Other DNA sequences in this specimen translate into the identical CDR3. The V and J genes are TRBV5-6 and TRBJ2-5, with D possibly matching TRBD1 (6 bases). The CDR3 is made up of 14 amino acids. The germline gives CDR1 SGHDT, CDR2 YYEEEE. V was cut by 4 bases and J by 2 bases, with 12 bases left in between. The CDR3 sequence is CASSPTGPQETQYF. The CDR3 DNA sequence: TGTGCCAGCAGCCCTACAGGGCCTCAAGAGACCCAGTACTTC.

This rearrangement joins TRBV4-2 to TRBJ2-5, with TRBD1 as a possible D gene (5 bases). The CDR3 loop spans 16 amino acids. Germline V gives CDR1 LGHNA, CDR2 YNFKEQ. V lost 2 bases and J lost 11, with 24 bases in between. This CDR3 is CASSQPGQAVQGAQYF. As DNA, the CDR3 is TGTGCCAGCAGCCAACCCGGGCAGGCCGTTCAGGGCGCGCAGTACTTC.

The chain employs TRBV5-6 and TRBJ1-5; D ambiguous. This CDR3 has 15 residues. V lost 4 bases and J 4 bases, leaving 15 bases between the germline ends. CDR1 SGHDT and CDR2 YYEEEE come from the germline V gene. CDR3 sequence reads: CASSPGRGPNQPQHF. DNA of the CDR3: TGTGCCAGCAGCCCTGGCCGAGGCCCTAATCAGCCCCAGCATTTT.

J is TRBJ2-3 and V is TRBV5-6; D unclear. The CDR3 spans 14 residues. CDR1 and CDR2 (germline): SGHDT, YYEEEE. Trimming stripped 2 bases from V and 4 bases from J, with 11 bases between. The CDR3 DNA reads TGTGCCAGCAGCTTTGTCATTGAGGCAGATACGCAGTATTTT. It encodes CASSFVIEADTQYF.

The CDR3 DNA reads TGTGCCAGTAGTATCCAATTTAGCAATCAGCCCCAGCATTTT. This sequence encodes CASSIQFSNQPQHF. This chain connects TRBV19 to TRBJ1-5; D ambiguous. From germline, CDR1 is LNHDA and CDR2 SQIVND (reference sequence). This CDR3 region has 14 residues. The ends were cut back, 3 bases at V and 0 bases at J, with 6 bases in the middle.

The chain joins TRBV11-2 to TRBJ1-2; 12 nucleotides align to TRBD1. After removal of 0 bases from V and 4 bases from J, the junction contained 3 bases not matched to a gene. The CDR3 consists of 16 residues. Germline V gives CDR1 SGHAT, CDR2 FQNNGV. CDR3 bases: TGTGCCAGCAGCTTAGAGGGGACAGGGGGCAGCTATGGCTACACCTTC. Protein sequence: CASSLEGTGGSYGYTF.

The chain has TRBV18 and TRBJ2-7; 7 nucleotides agree with TRBD1. The CDR3 consists of 15 residues. V dropped 3 bases and J dropped 0; count of bases not matched to a gene: 5. Germline V gene sequence: CDR1 KGHSH, CDR2 LQKENI. The CDR3 here is CASSPGTASSYEQYF. The CDR3 nucleotides are TGTGCCAGCTCACCTGGGACAGCAAGCTCCTACGAGCAGTACTTC.

The rearrangement uses TRBV5-8 and TRBJ2-2; D is ambiguous. Germline values: CDR1 SGHTS, CDR2 YDEGEE. The length of the CDR3 is 15 residues. V gave up 2 bases and J gave up 0 bases, with 8 bases separating them. The DNA for the CDR3 is TGTGCCAGCAGCTTCGGGTCTTCGAACACCGGGGAGCTGTTTTTT. This encodes CASSFGSSNTGELFF. Looking up the rest from reference TRBV5-8 and TRBJ2-2 gives the full variable domain: EAGVTQSPTHLIKTRGQQATLRCSPISGHTSVYWYQQALGLGLQFLLWYDEGEERNRGNFPPRFSGRQFPNYSSELNVNALELEDSALYLCASSFGSSNTGELFFGEGSRLTVL.

The chain couples TRBV28 to TRBJ2-2; no firm D call. There are 15 residues in the CDR3. The V end lost 6 bases, the J end lost 0 bases, and 11 bases lay between the germline ends. Germline CDR1 and CDR2: MDHEN and SYDVKM. CDR3 in amino acids: CASRRTAANTGELFF. DNA of the CDR3: TGTGCCAGCAGGAGGACGGCCGCGAACACCGGGGAGCTGTTTTTT. The whole variable domain, remainder taken from reference TRBV28 and TRBJ2-2, is DVKVTQSSRYLVKRTGEKVFLECVQDMDHENMFWYRQDPGLGLRLIYFSYDVKMKEKGDIPEGYSVSREKKERFSLILESASTNQTSMYLCASRRTAANTGELFFGEGSRLTVL.